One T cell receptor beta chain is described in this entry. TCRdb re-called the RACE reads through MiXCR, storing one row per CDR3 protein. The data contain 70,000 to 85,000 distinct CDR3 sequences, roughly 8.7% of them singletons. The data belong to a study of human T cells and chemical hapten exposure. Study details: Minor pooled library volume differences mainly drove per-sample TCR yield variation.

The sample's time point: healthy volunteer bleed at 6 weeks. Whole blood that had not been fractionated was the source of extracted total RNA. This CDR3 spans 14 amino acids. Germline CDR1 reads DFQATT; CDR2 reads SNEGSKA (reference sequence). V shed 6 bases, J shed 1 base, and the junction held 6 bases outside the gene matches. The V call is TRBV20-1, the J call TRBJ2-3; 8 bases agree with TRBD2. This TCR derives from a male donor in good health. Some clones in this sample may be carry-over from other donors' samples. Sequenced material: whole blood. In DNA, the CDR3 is TGCAGTGCCCCGGATAGCGGGGGCACAGATACGCAGTATTTT. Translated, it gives CSAPDSGGTDTQYF.